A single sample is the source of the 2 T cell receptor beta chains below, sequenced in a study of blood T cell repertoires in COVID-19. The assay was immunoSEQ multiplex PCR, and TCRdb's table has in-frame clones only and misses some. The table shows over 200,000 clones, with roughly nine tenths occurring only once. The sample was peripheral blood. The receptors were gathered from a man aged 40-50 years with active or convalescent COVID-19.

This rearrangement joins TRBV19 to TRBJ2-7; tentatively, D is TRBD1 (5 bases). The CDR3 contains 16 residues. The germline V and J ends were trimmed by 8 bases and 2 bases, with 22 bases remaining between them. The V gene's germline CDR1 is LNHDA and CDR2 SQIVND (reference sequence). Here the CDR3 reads CASSYAGQAYTYEQYF. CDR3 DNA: TGTGCCAGTTCCTATGCAGGGCAGGCCTATACCTACGAGCAGTACTTC. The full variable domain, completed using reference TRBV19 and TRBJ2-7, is DGGITQSPKYLFRKEGQNVTLSCEQNLNHDAMYWYRQDPGQGLRLIYYSQIVNDFQKGDIAEGYSVSREKKESFPLTVTSAQKNPTAFYLCASSYAGQAYTYEQYFGPGTRLTVT.

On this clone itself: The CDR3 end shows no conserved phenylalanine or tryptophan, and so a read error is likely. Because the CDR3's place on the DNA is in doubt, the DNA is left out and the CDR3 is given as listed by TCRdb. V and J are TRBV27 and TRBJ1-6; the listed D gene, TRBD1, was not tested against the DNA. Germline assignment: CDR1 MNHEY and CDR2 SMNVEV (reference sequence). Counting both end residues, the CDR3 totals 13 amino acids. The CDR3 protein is CASSLSVDPRWTQ.